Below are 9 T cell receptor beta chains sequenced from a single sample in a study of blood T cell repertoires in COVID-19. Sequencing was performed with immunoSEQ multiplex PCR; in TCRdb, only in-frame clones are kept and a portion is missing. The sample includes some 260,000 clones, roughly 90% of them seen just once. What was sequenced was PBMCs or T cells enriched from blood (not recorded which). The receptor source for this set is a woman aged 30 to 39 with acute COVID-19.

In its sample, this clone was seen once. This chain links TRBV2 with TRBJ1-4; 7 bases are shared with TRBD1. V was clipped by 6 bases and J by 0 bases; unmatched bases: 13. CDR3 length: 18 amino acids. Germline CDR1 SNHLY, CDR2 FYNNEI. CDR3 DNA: TGTGCCAGCAGGTACACTGCCGGGACAGCAGCAACTAATGAAAAACTGTTTTTT. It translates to CASRYTAGTAATNEKLFF.

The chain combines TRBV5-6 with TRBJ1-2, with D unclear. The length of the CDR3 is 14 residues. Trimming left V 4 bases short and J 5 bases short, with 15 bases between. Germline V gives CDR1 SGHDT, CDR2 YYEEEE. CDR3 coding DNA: TGTGCCAGCAGCCCCCGAGGGTCTCGGTATGGCTACACCTTC. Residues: CASSPRGSRYGYTF.

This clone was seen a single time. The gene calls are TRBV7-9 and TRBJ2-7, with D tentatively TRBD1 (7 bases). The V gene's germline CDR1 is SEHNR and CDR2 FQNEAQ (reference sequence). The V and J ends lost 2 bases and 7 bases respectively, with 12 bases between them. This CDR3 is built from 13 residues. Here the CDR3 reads CASSLPPGGEQYF. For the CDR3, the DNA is TGTGCCAGCAGCTTACCCCCAGGGGGGGAGCAGTACTTC.

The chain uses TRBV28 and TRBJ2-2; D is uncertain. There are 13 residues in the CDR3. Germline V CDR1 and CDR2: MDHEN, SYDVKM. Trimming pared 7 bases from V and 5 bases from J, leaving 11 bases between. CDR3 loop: CASKSWRTGELFF. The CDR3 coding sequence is TGTGCCAGCAAGAGTTGGAGAACCGGGGAGCTGTTTTTT.

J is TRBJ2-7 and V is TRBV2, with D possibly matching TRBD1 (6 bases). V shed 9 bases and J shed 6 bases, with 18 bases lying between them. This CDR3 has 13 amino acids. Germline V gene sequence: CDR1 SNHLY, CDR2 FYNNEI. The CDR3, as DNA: TGTGCCAGTCTCGGGGACATTGATCTCGAGCAGTACTTC. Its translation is CASLGDIDLEQYF.

Written as DNA, the CDR3 is TGTGCCAGCAGTTGGACAGGGGGTTCACCCCTCCACTTT. Translating it yields CASSWTGGSPLHF. The chain has TRBV27 and TRBJ1-6; 10 positions agree with TRBD1. Trimming removed 4 bases from V and 9 bases from J; junction bases left unmatched: 0. Germline CDR1 is MNHEY and CDR2 is SMNVEV (reference sequence). The CDR3 is 13 amino acids.

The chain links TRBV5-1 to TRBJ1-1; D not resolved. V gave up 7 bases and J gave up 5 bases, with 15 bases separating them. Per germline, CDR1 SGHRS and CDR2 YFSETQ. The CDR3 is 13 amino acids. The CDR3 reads CASRTGSGTEAFF. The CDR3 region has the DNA TGCGCCAGCCGGACGGGGAGCGGTACTGAAGCTTTCTTT.

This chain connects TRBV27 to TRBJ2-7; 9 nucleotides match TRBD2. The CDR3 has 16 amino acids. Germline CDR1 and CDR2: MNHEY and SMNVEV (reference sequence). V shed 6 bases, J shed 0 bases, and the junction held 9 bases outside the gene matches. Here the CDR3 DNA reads TGTGCCAGCAGCAGGAAATCTAGCGGGAACTCCTACGAGCAGTACTTC. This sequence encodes CASSRKSSGNSYEQYF.

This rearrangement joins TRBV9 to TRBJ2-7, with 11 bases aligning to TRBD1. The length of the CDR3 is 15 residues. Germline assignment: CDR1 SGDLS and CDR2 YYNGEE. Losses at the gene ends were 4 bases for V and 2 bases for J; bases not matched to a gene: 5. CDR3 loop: CASSPDRGRAYEQYF. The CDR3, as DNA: TGTGCCAGCAGCCCGGACAGGGGGCGGGCCTACGAGCAGTACTTC.